The 18 T cell receptor beta chains in this list originate from one sample, sequenced in a study of T cells in Graves' hyperthyroidism and ophthalmopathy. The CDR3 regions of TCR beta were amplified from RNA transcripts. Initially, a first-round RT-PCR of the TCR CDR3 employed the HTBI primer set. MiXCR was run by TCRdb on the multiplex PCR reads, yielding one entry per CDR3 protein. The sample includes about 500,000 distinct CDR3 sequences, approximately 49% of them seen just once. The specimen was peripheral blood or thyroid tissue (not recorded which). The receptors derive from an adult woman with Graves' disease, either hyperthyroidism or ophthalmopathy (not recorded which).

This clonotype was picked up a small number of times. The chain is built from TRBV7-9 and TRBJ1-5, with D possibly TRBD1 on 5 matching bases. The CDR3 covers 16 residues. Germline loops: CDR1 SEHNR, CDR2 FQNEAQ (reference sequence). Trimming took 5 bases from V and 2 from J, leaving 16 bases between them. In nucleotides, the CDR3 is TGTGCCAGCAGCGACAGTTTGTGGGGGGGCAATCAGCCCCAGCATTTT. Translation gives CASSDSLWGGNQPQHF.

As regards this clonotype: This likely comes from a read error, as the CDR3 has no conserved phenylalanine or tryptophan at its end. It is unclear where the CDR3 begins or ends on the DNA, so no DNA is shown, and the CDR3 is as TCRdb lists it. V usage is TRBV2 and J usage is TRBJ1-6; the D call of TRBD1 is as the table states it, not checked on the DNA. The germline gives CDR1 SNHLY, CDR2 FYNNEI. The CDR3 sequence runs 8 residues, both termini included. CDR3 sequence reads: CASMARGR.

The chain joins TRBV4-1 to TRBJ1-3; 7 bases map to TRBD1. The CDR3 length is 19 residues. Germline V lookup: CDR1 MGHRA, CDR2 YSYEKL. After removal of 4 bases from V and 0 bases from J, the junction contained 15 bases not matched to a gene. As DNA, the CDR3 is TGCGCCAGCAGCCTCCGACGGTTTTGGGACAGAAACTCTGGAAACACCATATATTTT. It is translated as CASSLRRFWDRNSGNTIYF.

This clonotype was observed at least ten times. The chain employs TRBV20-1 and TRBJ1-1; 12 bases match TRBD1. Germline V gives CDR1 DFQATT, CDR2 SNEGSKA (reference sequence). CDR3 length: 14 residues. CDR3 region: CRGTGGFSDTEAFF. The CDR3 DNA reads as TGCAGGGGGACAGGGGGCTTCTCTGACACTGAAGCTTTCTTT.

This clonotype was seen more than once but under ten times. CDR3 DNA sequence: TGTGCCAGCAGCTTATCGAGATTGAGTGAGCAGTACTTC. This codes for CASSLSRLSEQYF. The chain links TRBV7-3 to TRBJ2-7, with no clear D. The CDR3 has 13 residues. CDR1 SGHTA and CDR2 FQGTGA come from the germline V gene. V dropped 2 bases and J dropped 7 bases, with 12 bases sitting between them.

The sample holds many counts of this clonotype. This sequence joins TRBV7-2 and TRBJ1-2; D remains ambiguous. Germline CDR1 SGHTA, CDR2 FQGNSA. The germline V and J ends were trimmed by 5 bases and 8 bases, with 9 bases remaining between them. CDR3 length equals 11 residues. The chain's CDR3 is CASSLLGGYTF. In nucleotides, the CDR3 is TGTGCCAGCAGCCTCCTAGGAGGCTACACCTTC.

For this clonotype: This clone may be a read error of a much larger clone one base away. V and J are TRBV28 and TRBJ1-1, with D possibly matching TRBD1 (5 bases). From germline, CDR1 is MDHEN and CDR2 SYDVKM. This CDR3 contains 13 residues. The V end lost 6 bases, the J end lost 1 base, and 9 bases lay between the germline ends. The CDR3 DNA reads TGTGCCAGCAGGGTCGACAGGAACACTGAAGCTTTCTTT. Its translation: CASRVDRNTEAFF.

This chain connects TRBV7-9 to TRBJ1-6; no firm D call. Germline V lookup: CDR1 SEHNR, CDR2 FQNEAQ (reference sequence). V lost 5 bases and J 3 bases, leaving 11 bases between the germline ends. This CDR3 region has 15 residues. This CDR3 reads CASSVAADYNSPLHF. The CDR3 region has the DNA TGTGCCAGCAGCGTTGCGGCGGACTATAATTCACCCCTCCACTTT.

With respect to this clonotype: The conserved final phenylalanine or tryptophan is absent from the CDR3, which likely points to a read error. It is unclear where the CDR3 begins or ends on the DNA, so no DNA is shown, and the CDR3 is as TCRdb lists it. This rearrangement joins TRBV7-2 to TRBJ2-5. CDR1 SGHTA and CDR2 FQGNSA come from the germline V gene. Both ends counted, the CDR3 spans 13 residues. The CDR3 sequence: CASSFYYGYTFGS.

This clonotype was seen repeatedly, ten times or more. This chain links TRBV5-1 with TRBJ1-3; D ambiguous. The V and J ends lost 0 bases and 4 bases respectively, with 11 bases between them. Germline lookup yields CDR1 SGHRS and CDR2 YFSETQ. This CDR3 region has 15 residues. CDR3 amino acids: CASSLAGGSGNTIYF. The DNA of the CDR3 is TGCGCCAGCAGCTTGGCGGGAGGATCCGGAAACACCATATATTTT.

This clonotype came up a few times. The chain carries TRBV15 and TRBJ2-7, with 9 bases lining up with TRBD2. Germline loops: CDR1 LNHNV, CDR2 YYDKDF (reference sequence). This CDR3 has 16 residues. V was pared by 3 bases and J by 0 bases, with 6 bases of the junction left unmatched. The CDR3 DNA reads TGTGCCACCAGCAGCCGTAGCGGGAGCCTCTCCTACGAGCAGTACTTC. Amino acids: CATSSRSGSLSYEQYF.

The V and J genes are TRBV20-1 and TRBJ2-1; 8 nucleotides line up with TRBD2. The V and J ends lost 0 bases and 6 bases, in that order; junction bases with no gene match: 4. Germline loops: CDR1 DFQATT, CDR2 SNEGSKA (reference sequence). This CDR3 has 14 amino acids. The CDR3 loop reads CSARDSGDRNEQFF. Here the CDR3 DNA reads TGCAGTGCTAGAGATAGCGGGGACCGCAATGAGCAGTTCTTC.

This clonotype was found a few times. The chain employs TRBV6-1 and TRBJ2-7; 7 bases are shared with TRBD2. V was clipped by 5 bases and J by 0 bases; unmatched bases: 1. The CDR3 is 13 amino acids. Germline lookup yields CDR1 MNHNS and CDR2 SASEGT. In DNA, the CDR3 is TGTGCCAGCAGTCGGGACTACTCCTACGAGCAGTACTTC. As protein: CASSRDYSYEQYF.

This clonotype was observed a few times. This chain connects TRBV15 to TRBJ2-3; 7 bases fit TRBD2. The CDR3 length is 17 residues. CDR1 LNHNV and CDR2 YYDKDF come from the germline V gene (reference sequence). The ends lost 0 bases at V and 0 bases at J; junction bases unmatched: 6. This CDR3 is CATSRDRLAESTDTQYF. Here the CDR3 DNA reads TGTGCCACCAGCAGAGATCGCCTAGCGGAGAGCACAGATACGCAGTATTTT.

V gene TRBV15 combines with J gene TRBJ1-3; D call uncertain. Per germline, CDR1 LNHNV and CDR2 YYDKDF (reference sequence). This CDR3 is 17 amino acids long. Between the trimmed V and J ends, which lost 5 bases and 0 bases, there was a span of 17 bases. The chain's CDR3 is CATSPVQHGSSGNTIYF. The CDR3 bases are TGTGCCACCAGCCCCGTTCAACACGGTAGCTCTGGAAACACCATATATTTT.

This chain uses TRBV7-6 with TRBJ1-6; no clear D gene. V lost 2 bases and J lost 7, with 9 bases in between. Germline CDR1 and CDR2: SGHVS and FNYEAQ. The CDR3 is 14 amino acids. The CDR3 nucleotides are TGTGCCAGCAGCTTACACGGACCAAATTCACCCCTCCACTTT. It translates to CASSLHGPNSPLHF.

To note about this clonotype: No conserved phenylalanine or tryptophan ends this CDR3, so it is likely a read error. The J gene is TRBJ1-2, the V gene TRBV10-2; D is uncertain. V lost 0 bases to trimming and J lost 3 bases, with 11 bases between them. The CDR3 spans 15 residues. CDR1 WSHSY and CDR2 SAAADI come from the germline V gene. The CDR3 coding sequence is TGCGCCAGCAGTGAGTCGGCGGGGAGATACTATGGCTACACCCTC. Its protein product is CASSESAGRYYGYTL.

This clonotype was recorded at least ten times. This chain links TRBV2 with TRBJ2-2; D remains unclear. V shed 6 bases and J shed 4 bases, with 3 bases lying between them. From germline, CDR1 is SNHLY and CDR2 FYNNEI. The CDR3 contains 11 residues. CDR3 sequence reads: CASRSTGELFF. CDR3 coding DNA: TGTGCCAGCAGGAGCACCGGGGAGCTGTTTTTT.